These 26 T cell receptor beta chains were all obtained from the same sample, sequenced in a study of shared clonotypes between healthy human individuals. Measured with immunoSEQ multiplex PCR; TCRdb has only the in-frame clones, and not every one. Of 2 million to 2.5 million clones in the sample, over 85% were seen once. The sample taken for sequencing was naive CD4+ T cells from PBMCs. Subset indicated: CD45RA+ positively selected. The receptors were sampled from a young man in good health. Some clones in this sample may be carry-over from other donors' samples.

V usage is TRBV5-4 and J usage is TRBJ1-2; the D is unclear. The CDR3 is 15 residues long. Germline loops: CDR1 SGHNT, CDR2 YYREEE (reference sequence). Trimming pared 4 bases from V and 5 bases from J, leaving 18 bases between. CDR3 bases: TGTGCCAGCAGCCCGGCAGGCGGGAGGGCTTATGGCTACACCTTC. Translation: CASSPAGGRAYGYTF.

This rearrangement joins TRBV11-1 to TRBJ2-5; D is perhaps TRBD1 (6 bases). Between the trimmed V and J ends, which lost 3 bases and 5 bases, there was a span of 16 bases. CDR3 length: 15 amino acids. The germline V gene has CDR1 SGHAT and CDR2 FQDESV (reference sequence). In DNA form, the CDR3 reads TGTGCCAGCAGCTTTGGGGGCCCTGGGCGGGAGACCCAGTACTTC. Protein product: CASSFGGPGRETQYF.

This clone has only one observation. This chain uses TRBV7-2 with TRBJ2-2; D perhaps matches TRBD1 (5 bases). The CDR3 consists of 15 residues. V gave up 3 bases and J gave up 6 bases, with 14 bases separating them. Germline lookup yields CDR1 SGHTA and CDR2 FQGNSA. CDR3 sequence reads: CASSFASTVPGELFF. The CDR3 coding sequence is TGTGCCAGCAGCTTTGCCTCGACAGTCCCCGGGGAGCTGTTTTTT.

Here the CDR3 DNA reads TGTGCCAGCAGTCAGACAGGGCCTGGCACAGATACGCAGTATTTT. As protein: CASSQTGPGTDTQYF. This rearrangement joins TRBV6-5 to TRBJ2-3, with 7 bases that match TRBD1. Per the germline V gene, CDR1 is MNHEY and CDR2 is SVGAGI. The CDR3 consists of 15 residues. V lost 5 bases to trimming and J lost 1 base; unmatched junction nucleotides: 6.

V and J are TRBV28 and TRBJ2-4; 7 bases map to TRBD1. Germline CDR1 MDHEN, CDR2 SYDVKM. The V gene end was trimmed by 9 bases and the J gene end by 4 bases; junction bases not matched to a gene: 9. This CDR3 has 14 amino acids. The CDR3 region is CASCPGTDKNIQYF. The DNA for the CDR3 is TGTGCCAGTTGTCCCGGGACAGATAAAAACATTCAGTACTTC.

This chain connects TRBV10-1 to TRBJ1-5; a weak D match, TRBD1 (6 bases). This CDR3 spans 13 amino acids. The ends were cut back, 3 bases at V and 6 bases at J, with 9 bases in the middle. Germline V gene sequence: CDR1 WNHNN, CDR2 SYGVQD (reference sequence). The chain's CDR3 is CASSDDRFQPQHF. The CDR3 bases are TGCGCCAGCAGTGATGACAGGTTTCAGCCCCAGCATTTT.

CDR3 protein: CASSVGVETDTQYF. CDR3 coding DNA: TGTGCCAGCAGCGTAGGAGTCGAAACAGATACGCAGTATTTT. This chain connects TRBV9 to TRBJ2-3; D is undetermined. The CDR3 spans 14 residues. Germline CDR1 reads SGDLS; CDR2 reads YYNGEE. Trimming cost V 0 bases and J 3 bases, with 8 bases left between them.

Here the CDR3 reads CARCSESAYNEQFF. The CDR3 nucleotides read TGTGCCAGGTGCTCGGAGTCGGCCTACAATGAGCAGTTCTTC. The rearrangement joins TRBV28 to TRBJ2-1; D call uncertain. The V and J ends lost 9 bases and 2 bases respectively, with 14 bases between them. This CDR3 region has 14 residues. Germline CDR1 and CDR2: MDHEN and SYDVKM.

The chain couples TRBV11-2 to TRBJ1-6; D unclear. From germline, CDR1 is SGHAT and CDR2 FQNNGV. Trimming cost V 4 bases and J 6 bases, with 16 bases left between them. This CDR3 is 16 amino acids long. CDR3 protein: CASSSPRTEGNSPLHF. The CDR3 coding sequence is TGTGCCAGCAGCTCCCCGCGGACCGAGGGTAATTCACCCCTCCACTTT. The complete variable domain, with remaining parts taken from reference TRBV11-2 and TRBJ1-6, reads EAGVAQSPRYKIIEKRQSVAFWCNPISGHATLYWYQQILGQGPKLLIQFQNNGVVDDSQLPKDRFSAERLKGVDSTLKIQPAKLEDSAVYLCASSSPRTEGNSPLHFGNGTRLTVT.

This clone came up once. The chain has TRBV19 and TRBJ2-3; the match to TRBD1 covers 7 bases. CDR1 is LNHDA and CDR2 is SQIVND in the germline V gene (reference sequence). The length of the CDR3 is 14 residues. Trimming removed 4 bases from V and 2 bases from J; junction bases left unmatched: 3. CDR3 in DNA: TGTGCCAGTAGTACCGGACAGGCCACAGATACGCAGTATTTT. Its protein is CASSTGQATDTQYF.

V usage is TRBV6-5 and J usage is TRBJ1-5, with a weak D call TRBD1 (5 bases). Trimming left V 0 bases short and J 7 bases short, with 7 bases between. The CDR3 covers 13 residues. Germline V gene lookup returns CDR1 MNHEY and CDR2 SVGAGI. This CDR3 reads CASSYSGVQPQHF. The DNA of the CDR3 is TGTGCCAGCAGTTACTCGGGGGTGCAGCCCCAGCATTTT.

V gene TRBV19 combines with J gene TRBJ2-2, with TRBD2 matching 8 bases. The CDR3 spans 16 residues. V dropped 6 bases and J dropped 4; count of bases not matched to a gene: 10. The germline gives CDR1 LNHDA, CDR2 SQIVND (reference sequence). Here the CDR3 DNA reads TGTGCCAGTAGGCCCGGGAGGGCCAATGGCACCGGGGAGCTGTTTTTT. Its protein product is CASRPGRANGTGELFF. Combining the CDR3 with reference TRBV19 and TRBJ2-2 gives the whole variable domain DGGITQSPKYLFRKEGQNVTLSCEQNLNHDAMYWYRQDPGQGLRLIYYSQIVNDFQKGDIAEGYSVSREKKESFPLTVTSAQKNPTAFYLCASRPGRANGTGELFFGEGSRLTVL.

Worth noting for this clone: Other DNA sequences within the sample encode an identical CDR3. The rearrangement links TRBV7-3 to TRBJ2-3, with TRBD2 matching over 10 bases. Germline V gives CDR1 SGHTA, CDR2 FQGTGA. This CDR3 is 15 amino acids long. V lost 4 bases to trimming and J lost 0 bases; unmatched junction nucleotides: 1. DNA of the CDR3: TGTGCCAGCAGCTCTAGCGGGAGAAGCACAGATACGCAGTATTTT. This translates into CASSSSGRSTDTQYF.

CDR3 in amino acids: CASSSGEVWAQTYEQYF. In DNA form, the CDR3 reads TGTGCCAGCAGTTCCGGGGAAGTTTGGGCGCAAACCTACGAGCAGTACTTC. The V gene is TRBV28, the J gene TRBJ2-7, with D possibly being TRBD2 (5 bases). Germline CDR1 and CDR2: MDHEN and SYDVKM. V was trimmed by 4 bases and J by 2 bases, leaving 21 bases between them. This CDR3 is built from 17 residues.

V gene TRBV5-5 combines with J gene TRBJ2-1; possible D gene TRBD2, 6 bases. V lost 4 bases and J lost 4, with 15 bases in between. This CDR3 has 15 residues. Per germline, CDR1 SGHKS and CDR2 YYEKEE (reference sequence). The CDR3 nucleotides read TGTGCCAGCAGCGTGGAGGGGACGCGGTACAATGAGCAGTTCTTC. Its protein product is CASSVEGTRYNEQFF.

This sequence joins TRBV4-1 and TRBJ2-3; TRBD1 or TRBD2 may be the D gene (5 bases each). This CDR3 comprises 15 residues. V was shortened by 2 bases and J by 0 bases, with 9 bases between the two germline ends. Germline CDR1 MGHRA, CDR2 YSYEKL. CDR3 sequence (DNA): TGCGCCAGCAGCCAAACGGGACGCAGCACAGATACGCAGTATTTT. This translates into CASSQTGRSTDTQYF.

This clone appeared once. V gene TRBV2 combines with J gene TRBJ2-7, with D possibly being TRBD1 or TRBD2 (6 bases each). The CDR3 runs to 14 residues. The V and J ends lost 4 bases and 6 bases respectively, with 16 bases between them. Per the germline V gene, CDR1 is SNHLY and CDR2 is FYNNEI. The CDR3 nucleotides are TGTGCCAGCAGTGCAACAGGGAGGTTCGGCGAGCAGTACTTC. This codes for CASSATGRFGEQYF.

The chain employs TRBV6-6 and TRBJ1-1, with D possibly matching TRBD1 (5 bases). Looked up from germline, CDR1 is MNHNY and CDR2 is SVGAGI (reference sequence). V was clipped by 6 bases and J by 1 base, with 12 bases between them. There are 14 residues in the CDR3. DNA of the CDR3: TGTGCCAGCAGGGAGGGACGGAAGAACACTGAAGCTTTCTTT. This sequence encodes CASREGRKNTEAFF.

The chain combines TRBV5-1 with TRBJ2-5; 8 bases match TRBD1. The CDR3 runs to 17 residues. V shed 0 bases, J shed 5 bases, and the junction held 12 bases outside the gene matches. Germline values: CDR1 SGHRS, CDR2 YFSETQ. The CDR3 DNA is TGCGCCAGCAGCTTGGCACAGGGGGTTTTTTCAGGGGAGACCCAGTACTTC. This codes for CASSLAQGVFSGETQYF. Full variable domain (outside the CDR3, taken from reference TRBV5-1 and TRBJ2-5): KAGVTQTPRYLIKTRGQQVTLSCSPISGHRSVSWYQQTPGQGLQFLFEYFSETQRNKGNFPGRFSGRQFSNSRSEMNVSTLELGDSALYLCASSLAQGVFSGETQYFGPGTRLLVL.

V and J are TRBV19 and TRBJ1-2; D may be TRBD1 (5 bases). The CDR3 runs 14 residues. Germline CDR1 is LNHDA and CDR2 is SQIVND (reference sequence). V lost 8 bases and J lost 8, with 21 bases in between. The CDR3 coding sequence is TGTGCCAGTCTTCACCGGGACGGGCCCCCGGGCTACACCTTC. Translating gives CASLHRDGPPGYTF.

The gene calls are TRBV5-1 and TRBJ2-7; the D gene is possibly TRBD1 (7 bases). The length of the CDR3 is 13 residues. Germline V gives CDR1 SGHRS, CDR2 YFSETQ. Trimming took 4 bases from V and 13 from J, leaving 21 bases between them. The CDR3 here is CASSGGTDNEIYF. The CDR3 nucleotides are TGCGCCAGCAGCGGCGGGACAGATAACGAGATATACTTC.

As for this clone: The sample carries other DNA sequences with the same CDR3. The rearrangement links TRBV5-1 to TRBJ1-5, with a possible D match to TRBD1 (5 bases). Trimming cost V 0 bases and J 3 bases, with 10 bases left between them. The CDR3 has 15 amino acids. CDR1 is SGHRS, CDR2 YFSETQ, per germline. CDR3 coding DNA: TGCGCCAGCAGCTTGGGGGGCAGGGACAATCAGCCCCAGCATTTT. It translates to CASSLGGRDNQPQHF.

V gene TRBV5-1 combines with J gene TRBJ2-1, with 8 bases aligning to TRBD1. Germline values: CDR1 SGHRS, CDR2 YFSETQ. The CDR3 is made up of 14 amino acids. Trimming took 5 bases from V and 4 from J; bases not matched to a gene: 5. The CDR3 loop is CASRTQGDYNEQFF. The CDR3 DNA reads TGCGCCAGCAGAACACAGGGGGATTACAATGAGCAGTTCTTC.

V gene TRBV6-6 combines with J gene TRBJ1-4; TRBD1 agrees at 8 bases. There are 16 residues in the CDR3. CDR1 and CDR2 (germline): MNHNY, SVGAGI (reference sequence). J was trimmed by 8 bases and V by 4 bases; bases with no gene match: 12. CDR3 in amino acids: CASSLSQGAKGEKLFF. The CDR3, as DNA: TGTGCCAGCAGTTTATCTCAGGGGGCAAAGGGAGAAAAACTGTTTTTT.

About this clone: The same CDR3 is also encoded by other DNA sequences in this sample. The rearrangement joins TRBV5-1 to TRBJ2-1; 11 bases line up with TRBD2. The germline V gene has CDR1 SGHRS and CDR2 YFSETQ. The CDR3 contains 15 residues. J lost 5 bases, V lost 3 bases, and 4 bases had no gene match. The CDR3 DNA follows: TGCGCCAGCAGCTCCTTAGCGGGAGGGGACAATGAGCAGTTCTTC. It specifies CASSSLAGGDNEQFF. The full variable domain, in which reference TRBV5-1 and TRBJ2-1 provide the parts outside the CDR3, is KAGVTQTPRYLIKTRGQQVTLSCSPISGHRSVSWYQQTPGQGLQFLFEYFSETQRNKGNFPGRFSGRQFSNSRSEMNVSTLELGDSALYLCASSSLAGGDNEQFFGPGTRLTVL.

The gene calls are TRBV6-1 and TRBJ2-1, with 12 nucleotides matching TRBD1. This CDR3 contains 15 residues. Germline values: CDR1 MNHNS, CDR2 SASEGT. The junction had 3 bases not matched to a gene; V was cut back by 2 bases and J by 7 bases. The CDR3 bases are TGTGCCAGCAGTGAACTGGGACAGGGGGCTAATGAGCAGTTCTTC. It is translated as CASSELGQGANEQFF.